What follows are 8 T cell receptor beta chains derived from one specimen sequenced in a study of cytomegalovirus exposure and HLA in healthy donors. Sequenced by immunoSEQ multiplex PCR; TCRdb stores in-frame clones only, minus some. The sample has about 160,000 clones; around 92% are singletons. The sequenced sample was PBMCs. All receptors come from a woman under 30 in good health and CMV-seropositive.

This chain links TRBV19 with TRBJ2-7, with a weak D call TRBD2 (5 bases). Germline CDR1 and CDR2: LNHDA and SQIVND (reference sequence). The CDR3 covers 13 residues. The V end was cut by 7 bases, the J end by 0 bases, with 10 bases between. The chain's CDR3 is CASKSGASYEQYF. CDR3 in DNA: TGTGCCAGTAAGAGCGGTGCCTCCTACGAGCAGTACTTC.

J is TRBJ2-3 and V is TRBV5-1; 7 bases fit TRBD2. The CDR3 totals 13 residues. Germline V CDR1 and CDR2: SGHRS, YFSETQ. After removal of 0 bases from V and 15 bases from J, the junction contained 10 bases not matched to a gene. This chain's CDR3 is CASSLVPSGNEYF. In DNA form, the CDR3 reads TGCGCCAGCAGCTTGGTACCCAGCGGGAATGAATATTTT.

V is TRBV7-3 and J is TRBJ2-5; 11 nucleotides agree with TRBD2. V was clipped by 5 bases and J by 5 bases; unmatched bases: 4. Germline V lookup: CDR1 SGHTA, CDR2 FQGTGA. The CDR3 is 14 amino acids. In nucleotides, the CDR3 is TGTGCCAGCAGCCGCATAGCGGGAGGGGAGACCCAGTACTTC. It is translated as CASSRIAGGETQYF.

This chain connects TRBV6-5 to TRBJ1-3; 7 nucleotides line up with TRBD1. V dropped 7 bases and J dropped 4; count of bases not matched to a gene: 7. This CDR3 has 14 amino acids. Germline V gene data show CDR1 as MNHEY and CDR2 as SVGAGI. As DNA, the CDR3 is TGTGCCAGCACCACCGGGACAGTAGGAAACACCATATATTTT. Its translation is CASTTGTVGNTIYF.

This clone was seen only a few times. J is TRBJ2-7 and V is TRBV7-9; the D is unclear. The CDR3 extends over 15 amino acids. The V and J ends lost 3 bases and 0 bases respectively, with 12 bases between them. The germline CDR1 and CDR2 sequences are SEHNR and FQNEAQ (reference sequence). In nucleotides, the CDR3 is TGTGCCAGCAGCTTTCCCCCCCCGCGCTCCTACGAGCAGTACTTC. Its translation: CASSFPPPRSYEQYF.

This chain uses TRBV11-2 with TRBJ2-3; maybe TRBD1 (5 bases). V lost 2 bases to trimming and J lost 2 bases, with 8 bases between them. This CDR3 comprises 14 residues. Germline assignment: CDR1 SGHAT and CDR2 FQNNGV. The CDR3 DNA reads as TGTGCCAGCAGCTTACCAGGGAACACAGATACGCAGTATTTT. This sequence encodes CASSLPGNTDTQYF.

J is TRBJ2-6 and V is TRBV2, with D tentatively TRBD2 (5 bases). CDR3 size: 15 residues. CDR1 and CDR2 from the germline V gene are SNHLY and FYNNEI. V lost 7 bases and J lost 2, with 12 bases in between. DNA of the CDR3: TGTGCCAGCAACGCCCCCGGGGCTGGGGCCAACGTCCTGACTTTC. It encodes CASNAPGAGANVLTF.

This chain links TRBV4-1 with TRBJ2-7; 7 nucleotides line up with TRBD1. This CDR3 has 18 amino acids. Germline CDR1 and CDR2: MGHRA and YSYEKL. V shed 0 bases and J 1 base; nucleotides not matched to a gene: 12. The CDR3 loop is CASSQDRGQRPNSYEQYF. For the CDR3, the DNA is TGCGCCAGCAGCCAAGATAGGGGACAGAGACCTAATTCCTACGAGCAGTACTTC.